The source of this T cell receptor (beta chain) is a study of T cell changes during pregnancy in multiple sclerosis. This CDR3 region has 16 residues. V was pared by 1 base and J by 5 bases, with 11 bases of the junction left unmatched. CDR1 and CDR2 (germline): SQVTM, ANQGSEA. Only in-frame clones appear in the TCRdb table, and some are missing; sequencing was by immunoSEQ multiplex PCR. The data hold 35,000 to 45,000 clones, with roughly nine tenths observed a single time. This clonotype was obtained from a female donor with multiple sclerosis, enrolled in a pregnancy study. The source was CD4+ T cells from peripheral blood mononuclear cells, collected in the first trimester of pregnancy. The chain couples TRBV29-1 to TRBJ2-1, with TRBD1 matching 7 bases. The CDR3 DNA sequence: TGCAGCGTTGAAGGTAACGACAGGGTTGGCCACAATGAGCAGTTCTTC. Translated, it gives CSVEGNDRVGHNEQFF.